This TCR beta chain was sequenced during a study of vaccination and CD4 T cells after COVID-19. Once obtained from cultured CD4+ T cells, the DNA was sequenced using the Oncomine TCR Beta short-read assay. A single record per CDR3 protein comes from TCRdb applying MiXCR to the PCR reads. The sample lists roughly 11,000 distinct CDR3 sequences, 55% to 65% occurring once. With 6 bases removed from V and 3 bases from J, the gap between germline ends came to 6 bases. From germline, CDR1 is DFQATT and CDR2 SNEGSKA (reference sequence). The CDR3 consists of 11 residues. Treatment meaning: approximately 10-day PBMC culture with coronavirus spike peptide pools or control peptides (ViraFEST assay). On this clonotype: Its matching antigen is unknown.

The chain uses TRBV20-1 and TRBJ2-1; D gene uncertain. The sequence was obtained from a human donor who had recovered from COVID-19. Source material: CD4+ T cells from blood, cultured in vitro. CDR3 nucleotide sequence: TGCAGTGCCCCAAGCTACAATGAGCAGTTCTTC. This translates into CSAPSYNEQFF.